The entry below gives a single TCR beta chain sequence along with its context. The data are from a study of blood T cell repertoires in COVID-19. Overall study context: Sites across the United States, Italy and Spain contributed samples from acute and convalescent COVID-19. T cells, B-cell-depleted T cells, or PBMCs provided the cDNA or gDNA that served as material.

Sequenced by immunoSEQ multiplex PCR; TCRdb stores in-frame clones only, minus some. The data contain 200,000 or so clones, 86% of them singletons. Material: peripheral blood. The sequence was obtained from an elderly man with acute or convalescent COVID-19.

DNA of the CDR3: TGCAGTGCAGACAGGGAATGGGAGCAGTACTTC. It is translated as CSADREWEQYF. The chain uses TRBV20-1 and TRBJ2-7; TRBD1 matches at 7 bases. V shed 6 bases and J 7 bases; nucleotides not matched to a gene: 6. CDR3 length: 11 amino acids. Germline V gene data show CDR1 as DFQATT and CDR2 as SNEGSKA (reference sequence).